These 30 T cell receptor beta chains were all obtained from the same sample, sequenced in a study of shared clonotypes between healthy human individuals. TCRdb's copy holds only in-frame clones and misses some; the assay was immunoSEQ multiplex PCR. This sample yields 2 million to 2.5 million clones, of which approximately 95% are seen a single time; under 0.45% belongs to the top ten. The sample was naive CD4+ T cells from PBMCs. Subset: CD45RA+ positively selected. These receptors all stem from a man between 18 and 35 years old in good health. Some clones in this sample may be carry-over from other donors' samples.

This clone was detected once. The chain recombines TRBV5-1 with TRBJ2-5, with 7 bases matching TRBD1. This CDR3 contains 15 residues. Germline values: CDR1 SGHRS, CDR2 YFSETQ. J lost 3 bases, V lost 4 bases, and 9 bases had no gene match. DNA of the CDR3: TGCGCCAGCAGCCCGACCGGGACAGACGAAGAGACCCAGTACTTC. As protein: CASSPTGTDEETQYF.

The chain links TRBV29-1 to TRBJ1-1; TRBD1 aligns across 9 bases. Germline V lookup: CDR1 SQVTM, CDR2 ANQGSEA. V lost 4 bases to trimming and J lost 5 bases; unmatched junction nucleotides: 5. This CDR3 spans 13 amino acids. CDR3 sequence (DNA): TGCAGCGTTGTGACAGGGGGAGGAACTGAAGCTTTCTTT. Translating it yields CSVVTGGGTEAFF.

This chain joins TRBV11-2 and TRBJ2-2, with TRBD2 as a possible D gene (5 bases). Germline lookup yields CDR1 SGHAT and CDR2 FQNNGV. Trimming removed 5 bases at V and 3 bases at J, with 13 bases between. The CDR3 length is 15 residues. CDR3 DNA: TGTGCCAGCAGCCGAAGGGCGGGCGACACCGGGGAGCTGTTTTTT. It yields the protein CASSRRAGDTGELFF. Drawing the rest from reference TRBV11-2 and TRBJ2-2, the complete variable domain is EAGVAQSPRYKIIEKRQSVAFWCNPISGHATLYWYQQILGQGPKLLIQFQNNGVVDDSQLPKDRFSAERLKGVDSTLKIQPAKLEDSAVYLCASSRRAGDTGELFFGEGSRLTVL.

This rearrangement joins TRBV5-1 to TRBJ2-2; possibly TRBD1 for D (6 bases). Germline CDR1 SGHRS, CDR2 YFSETQ. Trimming cost V 0 bases and J 1 base, with 10 bases left between them. The CDR3 spans 16 residues. The CDR3 loop is CASSLEVTGNTGELFF. CDR3 coding DNA: TGCGCCAGCAGCTTGGAGGTGACAGGGAACACCGGGGAGCTGTTTTTT.

V gene TRBV28 combines with J gene TRBJ1-5; no clear D. CDR1 and CDR2 (germline): MDHEN, SYDVKM. V was shortened by 7 bases and J by 5 bases, with 21 bases between the two germline ends. This CDR3 spans 16 amino acids. The CDR3 DNA follows: TGTGCCAGCAAGCCGGGCCGATGGTCGATGGATCAGCCCCAGCATTTT. Its translation is CASKPGRWSMDQPQHF.

The V call is TRBV27, the J call TRBJ2-1, with TRBD2 matching 9 bases. V shed 1 base and J 0 bases; nucleotides not matched to a gene: 7. The V gene's germline CDR1 is MNHEY and CDR2 SMNVEV (reference sequence). The length of the CDR3 is 18 residues. The CDR3 loop is CASSLFSGSSFSYNEQFF. DNA of the CDR3: TGTGCCAGCAGTTTATTTAGCGGGAGTTCCTTCTCCTACAATGAGCAGTTCTTC.

V gene TRBV19 combines with J gene TRBJ1-2; 9 nucleotides match TRBD1. Germline V gene lookup returns CDR1 LNHDA and CDR2 SQIVND (reference sequence). CDR3 length equals 16 residues. Unmatched junction bases numbered 9, after V lost 3 bases and J lost 4 bases. The CDR3 protein is CASSITPPGQGYGYTF. In DNA form, the CDR3 reads TGTGCCAGTAGTATTACCCCCCCGGGACAGGGCTATGGCTACACCTTC.

This clone was counted a few times. This sequence joins TRBV2 and TRBJ1-2; D is ambiguous. The CDR3 has 13 amino acids. The V gene's germline CDR1 is SNHLY and CDR2 FYNNEI. With 6 bases removed from V and 2 bases from J, the gap between germline ends came to 10 bases. The CDR3 region is CASSGVLNYGYTF. CDR3 nucleotide sequence: TGTGCCAGCAGCGGAGTCCTGAACTATGGCTACACCTTC.

This rearrangement joins TRBV7-9 to TRBJ1-2; the D is unclear. V lost 4 bases, J lost 4 bases, and 19 bases lay in between. The germline CDR1 and CDR2 sequences are SEHNR and FQNEAQ (reference sequence). The CDR3 consists of 16 residues. CDR3 bases: TGTGCCAGCAGCTCCCCCGCGGATCCGGCAGGCTATGGCTACACCTTC. This gives the protein CASSSPADPAGYGYTF.

The chain is built from TRBV28 and TRBJ1-1, with 7 bases that match TRBD1. V shed 6 bases and J 1 base; nucleotides not matched to a gene: 11. The CDR3 sequence is 16 residues long. The germline CDR1 and CDR2 sequences are MDHEN and SYDVKM. This CDR3 reads CASRTTGEGANTEAFF. In DNA, the CDR3 is TGTGCCAGCAGGACCACGGGGGAGGGGGCGAACACTGAAGCTTTCTTT.

V gene TRBV10-3 combines with J gene TRBJ2-7; D is ambiguous. The V end lost 3 bases, the J end lost 0 bases, and 9 bases lay between the germline ends. The CDR3 is 14 amino acids. Germline lookup yields CDR1 ENHRY and CDR2 SYGVKD. This CDR3 reads CAISDEVSSYEQYF. In nucleotides, the CDR3 is TGTGCCATCAGTGACGAGGTTAGCTCCTACGAGCAGTACTTC.

As concerns this clone: Different DNA sequences within this sample yield the same CDR3. This chain uses TRBV9 with TRBJ2-2; no reliable D call. V gave up 2 bases and J gave up 3 bases, with 8 bases separating them. CDR1 is SGDLS, CDR2 YYNGEE, per germline. This CDR3 contains 14 residues. The CDR3 here is CASSVAEYTGELFF. The CDR3 DNA reads as TGTGCCAGCAGCGTGGCGGAGTACACCGGGGAGCTGTTTTTT.

The chain employs TRBV7-2 and TRBJ2-1; either TRBD1 or TRBD2 may supply D (5 bases each). Trimming took 4 bases from V and 10 from J, leaving 14 bases between them. The CDR3 loop spans 13 amino acids. The germline gives CDR1 SGHTA, CDR2 FQGNSA. For the CDR3, the DNA is TGTGCCAGCAGCTCCCGGGGCGGACGGGAGCAGTTCTTC. Translated: CASSSRGGREQFF.

Regarding this clone: Other DNA sequences from this sample encode an identical CDR3 as well. The CDR3 sequence is CASSVEINTEAFF. The DNA of the CDR3 is TGTGCCAGCAGCGTGGAAATAAACACTGAAGCTTTCTTT. The chain couples TRBV9 to TRBJ1-1; D uncertain. The CDR3 totals 13 residues. With 2 bases removed from V and 2 bases from J, the gap between germline ends came to 7 bases. From germline, CDR1 is SGDLS and CDR2 YYNGEE.

On this clone itself: The junction departs from the called germline gene at one end, perhaps through a read error. The genes are TRBV15 and TRBJ1-5, with D uncertain. Germline loops: CDR1 LNHNV, CDR2 YYDKDF (reference sequence). The CDR3 consists of 15 residues. CDR3 sequence reads: CATSRDPNSNQPQHF. In DNA, the CDR3 is TGTGCCACCAGCAGAGATCCGAACAGCAACCAGCCCCAGCATTTT.

With regard to this clone: This specimen includes other DNA sequences encoding the same CDR3. CDR3 residues: CAISESQGAYEQYF. The CDR3 nucleotides are TGTGCCATCAGTGAGTCACAGGGGGCCTACGAGCAGTACTTC. The chain uses TRBV10-3 and TRBJ2-7, with 8 bases identical to TRBD1. V was pared by 0 bases and J by 2 bases, with 0 bases of the junction left unmatched. The germline gives CDR1 ENHRY, CDR2 SYGVKD. This CDR3 is built from 14 residues.

The chain joins TRBV21-1 to TRBJ1-1; the table calls TRBD1, which could not be checked here. TRBV21-1 represents a pseudogene. The CDR3 extends over 15 amino acids. The CDR3 nucleotides read TGTGCCAGCAGCTCCAAGGCAGGGGGGTACACTGAAGCTTTCTTT. As protein: CASSSKAGGYTEAFF.

The chain recombines TRBV27 with TRBJ2-4, with a tentative D call TRBD1 (5 bases). Germline V gives CDR1 MNHEY, CDR2 SMNVEV (reference sequence). This CDR3 spans 11 amino acids. V was pared by 4 bases and J by 9 bases, with 7 bases between. The CDR3 DNA reads TGTGCCAGCAGTTCAGGGTTCATTCAGTACTTC. It is translated as CASSSGFIQYF.

The V gene is TRBV5-1, the J gene TRBJ2-2; D ambiguous. Germline values: CDR1 SGHRS, CDR2 YFSETQ. This CDR3 is 16 amino acids long. V was clipped by 3 bases and J by 5 bases, with 17 bases between them. The DNA of the CDR3 is TGCGCCAGCAGCTGGCTGGCCGGAGTTCTAACCGGGGAGCTGTTTTTT. This gives the protein CASSWLAGVLTGELFF.

V usage is TRBV7-2 and J usage is TRBJ2-7; perhaps TRBD1 as D (5 bases). This CDR3 region has 12 residues. With 2 bases removed from V and 7 bases from J, the gap between germline ends came to 9 bases. CDR1 and CDR2 from the germline V gene are SGHTA and FQGNSA. CDR3 nucleotide sequence: TGTGCCAGCAGCTTATTAGGGGAAGAGCAGTACTTC. Its translation is CASSLLGEEQYF.

The V call is TRBV16, the J call TRBJ2-2; D not certain. This CDR3 has 13 residues. Deletions cut 2 bases from V and 7 bases from J, with 8 bases between. Per the germline V gene, CDR1 is KGHSY and CDR2 is FQNENV. The CDR3 loop reads CASSQTRNGELFF. The CDR3 DNA is TGTGCCAGCAGCCAAACCCGAAACGGGGAGCTGTTTTTT.

A single count supports this clone. The gene calls are TRBV7-9 and TRBJ2-7, with TRBD1 matching 10 bases. The CDR3 has 16 amino acids. V lost 6 bases and J lost 3; bases outside the gene matches: 11. The germline V gene encodes CDR1 SEHNR and CDR2 FQNEAQ (reference sequence). The CDR3 DNA reads TGTGCCAGCAGACAAACGACAGGGGGCGCCCACTACGAGCAGTACTTC. Its translation: CASRQTTGGAHYEQYF.

DNA of the CDR3: TGTGCCAGCAGTTTAGGGGTCTCAGGTGGAAACACCATATATTTT. This translates into CASSLGVSGGNTIYF. The chain uses TRBV27 and TRBJ1-3; D gene uncertain. Trimming left V 2 bases short and J 3 bases short, with 11 bases between. The CDR3 contains 15 residues. Germline CDR1 and CDR2: MNHEY and SMNVEV (reference sequence).

This clone appeared a single time. The chain carries TRBV4-3 and TRBJ1-4; possible D gene TRBD1, 6 bases. The V end lost 2 bases, the J end lost 7 bases, and 14 bases lay between the germline ends. Per the germline V gene, CDR1 is LGHNA and CDR2 is YSLEER. This CDR3 contains 15 residues. In nucleotides, the CDR3 is TGCGCCAGCAGCCAACTAGGGGGAAGCGGTGAAAAACTGTTTTTT. Residues: CASSQLGGSGEKLFF.

The gene calls are TRBV5-4 and TRBJ2-7; 11 nucleotides match TRBD1. The CDR3 is 14 amino acids. J gave up 3 bases and V 4 bases, and 3 bases lay outside the gene matches. Germline V gene lookup returns CDR1 SGHNT and CDR2 YYREEE (reference sequence). The CDR3 here is CASSRDRGVYEQYF. For the CDR3, the DNA is TGTGCCAGCAGCCGGGACAGGGGGGTCTACGAGCAGTACTTC.

The rearrangement joins TRBV5-4 to TRBJ2-3; the D gene is possibly TRBD2 (5 bases). Germline loops: CDR1 SGHNT, CDR2 YYREEE (reference sequence). V dropped 0 bases and J dropped 4 bases, with 12 bases sitting between them. The CDR3 has 15 residues. CDR3 loop: CASSLGGGGPDTQYF. As DNA, the CDR3 is TGTGCCAGCAGCTTGGGAGGTGGCGGGCCAGATACGCAGTATTTT.

The chain recombines TRBV11-3 with TRBJ2-3, with TRBD1 as a possible D gene (6 bases). The CDR3 has 16 amino acids. Germline V gene sequence: CDR1 SGHNT, CDR2 YENEEA. Trimming took off 3 bases at V and 4 bases at J, with 17 bases between the two ends. The CDR3 protein is CASSFSTGPTADTQYF. CDR3 DNA: TGTGCCAGCAGCTTCTCGACAGGCCCTACGGCAGATACGCAGTATTTT.

V usage is TRBV11-2 and J usage is TRBJ1-2; 12 bases fit TRBD1. Looked up from germline, CDR1 is SGHAT and CDR2 is FQNNGV. This CDR3 has 16 residues. V lost 1 base to trimming and J lost 6 bases; unmatched junction nucleotides: 6. For the CDR3, the DNA is TGTGCCAGCAGCTTAGCCGGGACAGGGGGCGCCCATGGCTACACCTTC. It yields the protein CASSLAGTGGAHGYTF.

Comments on this clone: Other DNA sequences of this sample code for an identical CDR3. The chain couples TRBV7-3 to TRBJ2-2; no definite D call. This CDR3 region has 12 residues. The V gene lost 4 bases and the J gene lost 5 bases, with 5 bases spanning the gap. CDR1 and CDR2 from the germline V gene are SGHTA and FQGTGA. The CDR3 DNA follows: TGTGCCAGCAGCTCTCTTACCGGGGAGCTGTTTTTT. Translation gives CASSSLTGELFF. Drawing the rest from reference TRBV7-3 and TRBJ2-2, the complete variable domain is GAGVSQTPSNKVTEKGKYVELRCDPISGHTALYWYRQSLGQGPEFLIYFQGTGAADDSGLPNDRFFAVRPEGSVSTLKIQRTERGDSAVYLCASSSLTGELFFGEGSRLTVL.

This chain connects TRBV11-3 to TRBJ2-2; TRBD1 or TRBD2 may be the D gene (5 bases each). CDR1 and CDR2 (germline): SGHNT, YENEEA. The V end lost 3 bases, the J end lost 4 bases, and 12 bases lay between the germline ends. The CDR3 has 15 residues. As DNA, the CDR3 is TGTGCCAGCAGCTTCCGGGCAGGGAGCACCGGGGAGCTGTTTTTT. Its translation: CASSFRAGSTGELFF.